Below are 14 T cell receptor beta chains sequenced from a single sample in a study of regulatory T cells in long-lasting Graves disease. Stated time point: newly diagnosed GD, antithyroid drugs for less than 3 months. There was RNA extracted from PBMCs, and the TCR library was made from it. Libraries of TCR beta came from iRepertoire HTBI primers plus Arm-PCR of CDR3 regions. Each CDR3 protein is one row after TCRdb ran MiXCR on the multiplex PCR reads. The sample lists 350,000 to 450,000 distinct CDR3 sequences, more than 12% occurring once. This sample was also put to use in a study of T cells in Graves' hyperthyroidism and ophthalmopathy.

The sample consisted of peripheral blood mononuclear cells (PBMCs), taken at new diagnosis, from a patient treated with antithyroid drugs. These receptors were taken from a woman in her 30s with Graves disease.

Worth noting for this clonotype: The CDR3 end shows no conserved phenylalanine or tryptophan, and so a read error is likely. The chain uses TRBV9 and TRBJ1-1; D not certain. The germline CDR1 and CDR2 sequences are SGDLS and YYNGEE. V lost 4 bases and J 1 base, leaving 20 bases between the germline ends. The CDR3 has 17 residues. CDR3 DNA sequence: TGTGCCAGCAGCCGAACCCTCCGGGAGATAGGGAACACTGAAGCTTTCTTA. As protein: CASSRTLREIGNTEAFL.

Many counts were recorded for this clonotype. The chain recombines TRBV4-1 with TRBJ1-5, with TRBD1 as a possible D gene (6 bases). With 2 bases removed from V and 4 bases from J, the gap between germline ends came to 9 bases. Germline assignment: CDR1 MGHRA and CDR2 YSYEKL. The CDR3 is made up of 14 amino acids. The CDR3 spells CASSQTGKNQPQHF. CDR3 sequence (DNA): TGCGCCAGCAGCCAAACAGGGAAAAATCAGCCCCAGCATTTT.

This clonotype was picked up many times. The chain recombines TRBV12-3 or TRBV12-4 with TRBJ1-1; no definite D call. This CDR3 is built from 13 residues. The V end lost 7 bases, the J end lost 1 base, and 10 bases lay between the germline ends. This CDR3 reads CASKTRENTEAFF. CDR3 DNA: TGTGCCAGCAAAACTAGGGAGAACACTGAAGCTTTCTTT.

The rearrangement uses TRBV18 and TRBJ2-7; 11 bases are a match to TRBD2. The CDR3 extends over 15 amino acids. Trimming at V came to 2 bases and at J to 5 bases, leaving 5 bases not matched to a gene. Germline V gives CDR1 KGHSH, CDR2 LQKENI. This chain's CDR3 is CASSPTTSGSDEQYF. The CDR3 DNA reads as TGTGCCAGCTCACCAACAACTAGCGGGAGCGACGAGCAGTACTTC.

This clonotype was recorded many times. J is TRBJ2-3 and V is TRBV27; D gene unclear. The germline V and J ends were trimmed by 5 bases and 3 bases, with 21 bases remaining between them. Germline V gene lookup returns CDR1 MNHEY and CDR2 SMNVEV (reference sequence). This CDR3 has 17 residues. The CDR3 loop is CASSPQAGEVSTDTQYF. DNA for the CDR3: TGTGCCAGCAGTCCCCAGGCAGGAGAAGTATCGACAGATACGCAGTATTTT.

This clonotype was counted a few times. The V call is TRBV29-1, the J call TRBJ2-2; TRBD2 aligns across 9 bases. J lost 4 bases, V lost 4 bases, and 7 bases had no gene match. This CDR3 has 15 residues. CDR1 is SQVTM and CDR2 is ANQGSEA in the germline V gene. CDR3 amino acids: CSVGRREGLTGELFF. DNA of the CDR3: TGCAGCGTTGGGAGGCGGGAGGGCCTCACCGGGGAGCTGTTTTTT.

This clonotype was observed many times. This chain connects TRBV2 to TRBJ1-6; 10 bases agree with TRBD1. CDR3 size: 14 residues. CDR1 and CDR2 (germline): SNHLY, FYNNEI. Trimming removed 5 bases from V and 8 bases from J; junction bases left unmatched: 3. For the CDR3, the DNA is TGTGCCAGCAGTACCGGGACAGGGGATTCACCCCTCCACTTT. Protein sequence: CASSTGTGDSPLHF.

The table lists this clonotype with many counts. The chain couples TRBV3-1 to TRBJ2-3, with 9 bases matching TRBD1. V shed 4 bases and J 6 bases; nucleotides not matched to a gene: 11. There are 16 residues in the CDR3. Per germline, CDR1 LGHDT and CDR2 YNNKEL (reference sequence). The CDR3 region is CASSLGTGRTGDTQYF. CDR3 DNA: TGTGCCAGCAGCCTCGGGACAGGGCGCACCGGGGATACGCAGTATTTT.

The gene calls are TRBV4-1 and TRBJ1-5; 10 bases agree with TRBD1. V was pared by 4 bases and J by 5 bases, with 11 bases of the junction left unmatched. This CDR3 has 17 amino acids. Germline V gene sequence: CDR1 MGHRA, CDR2 YSYEKL. As DNA, the CDR3 is TGCGCCAGCAGCCTTCGACAGGGGGCTTGGAAGGATCAGCCCCAGCATTTT. Residues: CASSLRQGAWKDQPQHF.

The rearrangement uses TRBV24-1 and TRBJ2-5; tentatively, D is TRBD2 (6 bases). The CDR3 covers 14 residues. V lost 1 base and J 7 bases, leaving 12 bases between the germline ends. The germline gives CDR1 KGHDR, CDR2 SFDVKD. CDR3 sequence: CATSDFGSKGTQYF. As DNA, the CDR3 is TGTGCCACCAGTGATTTCGGGAGCAAGGGGACCCAGTACTTC.

In this sample, this clonotype turned up many times. The chain links TRBV6-1 to TRBJ2-3, with TRBD1 identical over 7 bases. The CDR3 has 15 amino acids. The junction had 7 bases not matched to a gene; V was cut back by 4 bases and J by 3 bases. Germline V lookup: CDR1 MNHNS, CDR2 SASEGT. The CDR3 reads CASSVGGGRTDTQYF. DNA of the CDR3: TGTGCCAGCAGTGTAGGGGGCGGACGTACAGATACGCAGTATTTT.

The gene calls are TRBV9 and TRBJ2-3; D call uncertain. Trimming left V 1 base short and J 2 bases short, with 8 bases between. This CDR3 region has 14 residues. CDR1 SGDLS and CDR2 YYNGEE come from the germline V gene. The CDR3 sequence is CASSVNRYTDTQYF. CDR3 bases: TGTGCCAGCAGCGTAAACAGATACACAGATACGCAGTATTTT. The entire variable domain, with the rest obtained from reference TRBV9 and TRBJ2-3, is as follows: DSGVTQTPKHLITATGQRVTLRCSPRSGDLSVYWYQQSLDQGLQFLIQYYNGEERAKGNILERFSAQQFPDLHSELNLSSLELGDSALYFCASSVNRYTDTQYFGPGTRLTVL.

In regard to this clonotype: A read error may be the cause here, since a much bigger clone is one base away. This chain links TRBV6-4 with TRBJ2-7; 7 bases agree with TRBD2. Germline V gives CDR1 MRHNA, CDR2 SNTAGT. The CDR3 is 14 amino acids. The CDR3 spells CVSSTGGTGYEQYF. The CDR3 nucleotides are TGTGTCAGCAGCACCGGGGGGACGGGCTACGAGCAGTACTTC.

The CDR3 DNA sequence: TGTGCCAGCAGCTTAGTCCTTTTGGGTGTGGGCACTGAAGCTTTCTTT. Its protein is CASSLVLLGVGTEAFF. The chain joins TRBV7-9 to TRBJ1-1; D remains ambiguous. The germline V and J ends were trimmed by 1 base and 4 bases, with 16 bases remaining between them. CDR3 length: 16 amino acids. The germline CDR1 and CDR2 sequences are SEHNR and FQNEAQ (reference sequence).